Each of the 10 T cell receptor beta chains below was sequenced from the same sample in a study of CD8 T cell repertoires and HIV-1 epitope variants. Assay: immunoSEQ multiplex PCR; the TCRdb copy retains only in-frame clones and omits some. The repertoire has roughly 5,000 clones, approximately 70% of them found once; the top ten carry roughly 45%. Antigens for these TCRs are unknown. What was sequenced was cultured CD8+ T cells derived from PBMCs. These receptors originate from a male donor with HIV.

V gene TRBV6-5 combines with J gene TRBJ2-1; TRBD1 matches 12 bases. Germline values: CDR1 MNHEY, CDR2 SVGAGI. The CDR3 is 15 amino acids. The trim removed 5 bases at V and 8 bases at J, leaving 7 bases unmatched. The DNA of the CDR3 is TGTGCCAGCAGTCCCGGGACAGGGGGCTTCGATGAGCAGTTCTTC. It yields the protein CASSPGTGGFDEQFF.

The rearrangement links TRBV11-2 to TRBJ2-3; no reliable D call. The germline gives CDR1 SGHAT, CDR2 FQNNGV. The length of the CDR3 is 11 residues. Trimming cost V 4 bases and J 2 bases, with 1 base left between them. The CDR3 loop reads CASSYTDTQYF. CDR3 DNA sequence: TGTGCCAGCAGCTACACAGATACGCAGTATTTT.

This sequence joins TRBV7-2 and TRBJ2-7; 7 nucleotides align to TRBD2. Losses at the gene ends were 2 bases for V and 4 bases for J; bases not matched to a gene: 5. The CDR3 consists of 14 residues. Germline CDR1 SGHTA, CDR2 FQGNSA. This CDR3 is CASSLLAGVYEQYF. The DNA of the CDR3 is TGTGCCAGCAGCTTACTTGCGGGAGTATACGAGCAGTACTTC.

The chain recombines TRBV19 with TRBJ2-2, with unresolved D. Germline V CDR1 and CDR2: LNHDA, SQIVND (reference sequence). There are 12 residues in the CDR3. V was clipped by 6 bases and J by 5 bases, with 7 bases between them. In DNA form, the CDR3 reads TGTGCCAGTAGGCGAACTACCGGGGAGCTGTTTTTT. Protein sequence: CASRRTTGELFF.

The V call is TRBV6-5, the J call TRBJ1-2; 12 bases line up with TRBD1. The CDR3 length is 15 residues. With V trimmed by 5 bases and J by 5 bases, 6 bases remained unmatched. Germline V lookup: CDR1 MNHEY, CDR2 SVGAGI. DNA of the CDR3: TGTGCCAGCAGTCCGGGACAGGGGGCTGGGTATGGCTACACCTTC. It specifies CASSPGQGAGYGYTF.

The gene calls are TRBV7-9 and TRBJ1-4; 7 bases are a match to TRBD1. The V segment lost 3 bases and the J segment 3 bases; nucleotides outside the gene matches: 4. Germline V gene lookup returns CDR1 SEHNR and CDR2 FQNEAQ (reference sequence). The CDR3 has 15 amino acids. The CDR3 here is CASSFPGQPNEKLFF. For the CDR3, the DNA is TGTGCCAGCAGCTTTCCGGGACAGCCTAATGAAAAACTGTTTTTT.

This clone was counted a few times. This chain uses TRBV27 with TRBJ1-1, with D uncertain. The V and J ends lost 6 bases and 3 bases respectively, with 14 bases between them. CDR1 is MNHEY, CDR2 SMNVEV, per germline (reference sequence). The CDR3 is 14 amino acids. CDR3 sequence (DNA): TGTGCCAGCAGCCCCTCCGACACTTACACTGAAGCTTTCTTT. It is translated as CASSPSDTYTEAFF.

The chain joins TRBV6-6 to TRBJ1-2, with a possible D match to TRBD1 (5 bases). The germline V gene encodes CDR1 MNHNY and CDR2 SVGAGI (reference sequence). CDR3 length equals 14 residues. The V and J ends lost 2 bases and 6 bases respectively, with 13 bases between them. CDR3 region: CASSYGTVNDGYTF. The CDR3 bases are TGTGCCAGCAGTTACGGGACGGTGAATGATGGCTACACCTTC.

The chain carries TRBV27 and TRBJ2-2, with D possibly TRBD2 on 6 matching bases. The germline gives CDR1 MNHEY, CDR2 SMNVEV (reference sequence). The length of the CDR3 is 16 residues. V lost 3 bases and J 1 base, leaving 12 bases between the germline ends. CDR3 sequence (DNA): TGTGCCAGCAGTTTCGGAGCGGGCTTGAACACCGGGGAGCTGTTTTTT. Protein product: CASSFGAGLNTGELFF.

Only a few counts were recorded for this clone. The CDR3 bases are TGTGCCAGCAGCGAAAAAGGCCCACGTGTGGGGGAGCAGTACTTC. Its translation: CASSEKGPRVGEQYF. The gene calls are TRBV2 and TRBJ2-7; D not certain. CDR1 is SNHLY, CDR2 FYNNEI, per germline. Trimming left V 6 bases short and J 7 bases short, with 22 bases between. The CDR3 runs 15 residues. The complete variable domain, with remaining parts taken from reference TRBV2 and TRBJ2-7, reads EPEVTQTPSHQVTQMGQEVILRCVPISNHLYFYWYRQILGQKVEFLVSFYNNEISEKSEIFDDQFSVERPDGSNFTLKIRSTKLEDSAMYFCASSEKGPRVGEQYFGPGTRLTVT.